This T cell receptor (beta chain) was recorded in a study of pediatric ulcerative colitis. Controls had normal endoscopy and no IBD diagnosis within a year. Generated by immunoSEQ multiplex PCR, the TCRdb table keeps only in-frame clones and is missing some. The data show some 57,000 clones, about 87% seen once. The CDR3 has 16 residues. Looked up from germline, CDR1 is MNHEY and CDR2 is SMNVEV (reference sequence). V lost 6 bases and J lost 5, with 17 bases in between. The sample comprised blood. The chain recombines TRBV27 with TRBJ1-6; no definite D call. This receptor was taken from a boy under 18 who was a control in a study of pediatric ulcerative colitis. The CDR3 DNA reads TGTGCCAGCAGCCTCACTTTGAGGGAAAATAATTCACCCCTCCACTTT. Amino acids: CASSLTLRENNSPLHF.